This entry concerns a single T cell receptor (beta chain). These data are taken from a study of Ad26.COV2.S vaccination and SARS-CoV-2 variants. The trim removed 8 bases at V and 2 bases at J, leaving 8 bases unmatched. There are 14 residues in the CDR3. Germline CDR1 reads MNHEY; CDR2 reads SVGAGI. Profiling relied on immunoSEQ multiplex PCR, and the TCRdb table lists in-frame clones only, not all of them. The table records around 250,000 clones, more than 75% of them present only once. Sample treatment: roughly 18 received Ad26.COV2.S at low or high dose, single or two shots; several received placebo; per-sample allocation not given. Repertoires come from day 63 after the first vaccine or placebo injection.

Sequences were derived from peripheral blood, sampled in a trial of Ad26.COV2.S vaccine versus placebo. The receptor was isolated from a person aged 18-65 years who received the Ad26.COV2.S COVID-19 vaccine or a placebo. This sequence joins TRBV6-5 and TRBJ1-1; 7 nucleotides line up with TRBD1. The CDR3 spells CASLIQGFNTEAFF. The CDR3 DNA sequence: TGTGCCAGCCTAATACAGGGGTTTAACACTGAAGCTTTCTTT.